This is a list of T cell receptor beta chains from one sample in a study of blood T cell repertoires in COVID-19. Here immunoSEQ multiplex PCR was the method, and the copy in TCRdb shows in-frame clones only, minus some. The sample yields roughly 250,000 clones, about 90% seen once. The specimen was peripheral blood. The origin of the receptors is a woman aged 40 to 50 with acute or convalescent COVID-19. Both conserved end residues are part of each CDR3. A D gene is named only where the DNA matches it firmly. The listing skips clone size in some rows; elsewhere it reads once, few, many or a size class.

TRBV5-1,.,once,TRBJ2-3,TGCGCCAGCAGCTTGGAGCCCATCCACCTACTCACAGATACGCAGTATTTT,CASSLEPIHLLTDTQYF
TRBV9,.,.,TRBJ1-1,TGTGCCAGCAGCATACGGGGGAACACTGAAGCTTTCTTT,CASSIRGNTEAFF
TRBV2,.,.,TRBJ2-3,TGTGCCAGCAGTGAAACTATTCGGGATACGCAGTATTTT,CASSETIRDTQYF
TRBV6-6,.,.,TRBJ2-3,TGTGCCAGCAGACCACCAGGGTACACAGATACGCAGTATTTT,CASRPPGYTDTQYF
TRBV3-1/TRBV3-2,.,few,TRBJ1-1,TGTGCCAGCAGCCCGGGGGGGACGCGAACCACTGAAGCTTTCTTT,CASSPGGTRTTEAFF
TRBV2,TRBD2,.,TRBJ2-1,TGTGCCAGCAGTCCGCTAGCGGGGTACAATGAGCAGTTCTTC,CASSPLAGYNEQFF
TRBV7-6,TRBD1,.,TRBJ2-2,TGTGCCAGCAGCCCCATAGGGCAGGGGGTCGACGGGGAGCTGTTTTTT,CASSPIGQGVDGELFF
TRBV10-1,.,.,TRBJ1-2,TGCGCCAGCAGTGATTCGGGGTCCTATGGCTACACCTTC,CASSDSGSYGYTF
TRBV5-6,TRBD1,.,TRBJ2-3,TGTGCCAGCAGGAATAGACAGGGGGGACGCACAGATACGCAGTATTTT,CASRNRQGGRTDTQYF
TRBV5-1,.,.,TRBJ1-1,TGCGCCAGCAGCTTGGGTCGGGGGGACACTGAAGCTTTCTTT,CASSLGRGDTEAFF
TRBV12-3/TRBV12-4,.,.,TRBJ1-5,TGTGCCAGCAGCCGTCCCCCCAATCAGCCCCAGCATTTT,CASSRPPNQPQHF
TRBV18,TRBD2,.,TRBJ2-1,TGTGCCAGCTCACCGAGACCGACGGGGGGGCCCTACAATGAGCAGTTCTTC,CASSPRPTGGPYNEQFF
TRBV10-3,.,.,TRBJ1-1,TGTGCCATCAGTGAGTCGGCGGTGGGGGCCTTGGGTTCGAACACTGAAGCTTTCTTT,CAISESAVGALGSNTEAFF
TRBV10-1,TRBD1,.,TRBJ2-1,TGCGCCAGCAGTGAGTTAAAGGGGGCTGTAAACTTCTTC,CASSELKGAVNFF
TRBV3-1/TRBV3-2,.,.,TRBJ2-1,TGTGCCAGCAGCCAAGTGGCCGCGTGGAGCTCCTACAATGAGCAGTTCTTC,CASSQVAAWSSYNEQFF
TRBV14,TRBD1,.,TRBJ2-5,TGTGCCAGCAGCCAACGGACAGGGCGAGAGACCCAGTACTTC,CASSQRTGRETQYF